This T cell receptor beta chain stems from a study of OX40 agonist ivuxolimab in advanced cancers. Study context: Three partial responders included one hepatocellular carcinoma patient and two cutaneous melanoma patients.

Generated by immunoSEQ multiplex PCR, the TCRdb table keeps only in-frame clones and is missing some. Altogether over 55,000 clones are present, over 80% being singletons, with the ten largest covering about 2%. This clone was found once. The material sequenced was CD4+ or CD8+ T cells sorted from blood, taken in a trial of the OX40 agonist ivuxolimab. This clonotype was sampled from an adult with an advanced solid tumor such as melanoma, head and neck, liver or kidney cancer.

DNA of the CDR3: TGTGCCATCAGTGGTCAGGGATATAATTCACCCCTCCACTTT. It is translated as CAISGQGYNSPLHF. The chain joins TRBV10-3 to TRBJ1-6; possibly TRBD1 for D (5 bases). The ends were cut back, 4 bases at V and 4 bases at J, with 8 bases in the middle. CDR1 and CDR2 from the germline V gene are ENHRY and SYGVKD. The CDR3 sequence is 14 residues long.